This T cell receptor (beta chain) stems from a study of OX40 agonist ivuxolimab in advanced cancers. The overall study: Patients received ivuxolimab, an agonistic anti-OX40 (CD134) antibody.

Whole-study results and caveats: Researchers did not establish what antigens the expanded peripheral T cells target. In the 0.1 to 3.0 mg/kg range, CD4+ and CD8+ blood T cells had expanded clonally by week 6. In CD8+ T cells, expanded clones were on average more numerous than in CD4+.

A word on this clone: Antigen unknown.

Only in-frame clones appear in the TCRdb table, and some are missing; sequencing was by immunoSEQ multiplex PCR. Of about 82,000 clones listed, roughly 88% are singletons. CDR1 is MNHNY, CDR2 SVGAGI, per germline (reference sequence). The ends lost 6 bases at V and 3 bases at J; junction bases unmatched: 2. The CDR3 loop spans 13 amino acids. The genes are TRBV6-6 and TRBJ1-5, with 7 bases that match TRBD1. The clonotype comes from an adult with an advanced solid tumor such as melanoma, head and neck, liver or kidney cancer. The source material was CD4+ or CD8+ T cells sorted from blood, sampled in a trial of the OX40 agonist ivuxolimab. The CDR3 region has the DNA TGTGCCAGCAGCGACAGGGTCAATCAGCCCCAGCATTTT. Encoded protein: CASSDRVNQPQHF.